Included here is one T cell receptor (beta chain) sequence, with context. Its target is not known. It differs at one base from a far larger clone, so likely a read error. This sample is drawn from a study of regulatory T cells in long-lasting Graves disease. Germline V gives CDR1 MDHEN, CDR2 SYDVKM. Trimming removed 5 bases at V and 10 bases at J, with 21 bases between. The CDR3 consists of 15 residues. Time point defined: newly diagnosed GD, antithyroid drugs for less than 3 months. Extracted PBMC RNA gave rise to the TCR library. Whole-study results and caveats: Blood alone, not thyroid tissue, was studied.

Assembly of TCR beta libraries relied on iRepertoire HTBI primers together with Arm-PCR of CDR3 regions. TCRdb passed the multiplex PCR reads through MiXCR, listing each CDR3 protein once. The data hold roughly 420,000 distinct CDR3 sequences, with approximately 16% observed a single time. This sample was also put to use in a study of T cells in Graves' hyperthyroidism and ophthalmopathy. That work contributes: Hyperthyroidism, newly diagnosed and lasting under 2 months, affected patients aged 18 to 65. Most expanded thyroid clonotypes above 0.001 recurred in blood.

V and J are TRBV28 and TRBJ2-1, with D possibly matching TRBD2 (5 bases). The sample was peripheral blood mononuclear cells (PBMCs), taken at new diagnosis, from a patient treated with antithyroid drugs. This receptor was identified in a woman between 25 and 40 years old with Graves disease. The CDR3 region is CASSRMDGRGYEQFF. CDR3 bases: TGTGCCAGCAGTCGAATGGATGGGAGAGGGTACGAGCAGTTCTTC.